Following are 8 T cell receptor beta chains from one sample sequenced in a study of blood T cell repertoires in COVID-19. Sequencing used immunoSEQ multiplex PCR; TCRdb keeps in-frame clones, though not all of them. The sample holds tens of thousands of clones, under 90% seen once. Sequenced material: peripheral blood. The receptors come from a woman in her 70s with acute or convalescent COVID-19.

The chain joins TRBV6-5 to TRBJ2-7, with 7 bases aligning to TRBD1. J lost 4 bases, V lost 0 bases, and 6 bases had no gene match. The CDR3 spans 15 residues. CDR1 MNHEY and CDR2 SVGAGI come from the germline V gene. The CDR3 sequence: CASSYSGDSNYEQYV. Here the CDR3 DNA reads TGTGCCAGCAGTTACTCGGGGGACAGTAATTACGAGCAGTACGTC.

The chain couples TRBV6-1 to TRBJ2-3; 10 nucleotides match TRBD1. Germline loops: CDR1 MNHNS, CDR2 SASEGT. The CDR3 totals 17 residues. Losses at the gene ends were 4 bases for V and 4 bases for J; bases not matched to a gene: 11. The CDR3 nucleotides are TGTGCCAGCAGTGTAGGGACAGGGGTCGGGAAGTCAGATACGCAGTATTTT. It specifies CASSVGTGVGKSDTQYF.

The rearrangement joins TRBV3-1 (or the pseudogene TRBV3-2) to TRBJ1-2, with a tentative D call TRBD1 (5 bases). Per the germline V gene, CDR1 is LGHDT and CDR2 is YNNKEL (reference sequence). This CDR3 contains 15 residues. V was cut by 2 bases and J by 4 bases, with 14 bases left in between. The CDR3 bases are TGTGCCAGCAGCCAAAATACAGGAACCACCTATGGCTACACCTTC. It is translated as CASSQNTGTTYGYTF.

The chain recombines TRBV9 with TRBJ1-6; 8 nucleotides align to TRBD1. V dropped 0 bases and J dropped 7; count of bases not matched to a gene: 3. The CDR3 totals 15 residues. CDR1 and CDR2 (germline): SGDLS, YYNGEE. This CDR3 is CASSVGGQANSPLHF. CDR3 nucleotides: TGTGCCAGCAGCGTAGGGGGACAGGCAAATTCACCCCTCCACTTT.

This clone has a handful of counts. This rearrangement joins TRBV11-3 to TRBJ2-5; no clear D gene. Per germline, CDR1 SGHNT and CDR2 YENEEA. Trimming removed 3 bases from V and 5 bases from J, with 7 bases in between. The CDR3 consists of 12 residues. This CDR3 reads CASSLSMETQYF. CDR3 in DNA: TGTGCCAGCAGCTTGAGTATGGAGACCCAGTACTTC.

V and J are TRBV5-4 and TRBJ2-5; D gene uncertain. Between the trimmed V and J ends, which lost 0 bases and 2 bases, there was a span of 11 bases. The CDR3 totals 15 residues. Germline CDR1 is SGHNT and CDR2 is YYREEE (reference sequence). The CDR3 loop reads CASSLDPGDQETQYF. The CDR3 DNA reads TGTGCCAGCAGCTTGGACCCAGGTGATCAAGAGACCCAGTACTTC.

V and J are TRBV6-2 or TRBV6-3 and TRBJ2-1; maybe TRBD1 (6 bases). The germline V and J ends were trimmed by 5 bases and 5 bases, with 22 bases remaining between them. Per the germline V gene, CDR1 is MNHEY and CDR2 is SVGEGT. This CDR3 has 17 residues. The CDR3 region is CASSPWLAGTRNNEQFF. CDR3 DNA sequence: TGTGCCAGCAGTCCCTGGTTGGCCGGGACAAGAAACAATGAGCAGTTCTTC.

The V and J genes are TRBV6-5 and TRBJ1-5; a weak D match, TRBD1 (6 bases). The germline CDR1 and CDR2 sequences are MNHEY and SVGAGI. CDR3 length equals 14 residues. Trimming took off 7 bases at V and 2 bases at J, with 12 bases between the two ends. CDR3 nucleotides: TGTGCCAGCACGGGACAACAACGCAATCAGCCCCAGCATTTT. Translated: CASTGQQRNQPQHF.